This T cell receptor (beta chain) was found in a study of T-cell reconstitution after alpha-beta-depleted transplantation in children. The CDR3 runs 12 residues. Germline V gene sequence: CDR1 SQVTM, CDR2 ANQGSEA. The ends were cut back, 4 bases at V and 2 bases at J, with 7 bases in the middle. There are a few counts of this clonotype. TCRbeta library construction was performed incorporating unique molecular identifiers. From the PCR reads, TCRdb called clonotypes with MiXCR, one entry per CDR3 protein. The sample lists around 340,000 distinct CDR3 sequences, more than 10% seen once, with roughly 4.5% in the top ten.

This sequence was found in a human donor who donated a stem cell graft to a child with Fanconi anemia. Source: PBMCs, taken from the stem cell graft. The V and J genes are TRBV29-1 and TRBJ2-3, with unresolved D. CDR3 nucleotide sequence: TGCAGCGTTGTTACCGACACAGATACGCAGTATTTT. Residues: CSVVTDTDTQYF.